This entry concerns a single T cell receptor (beta chain). The protocol was immunoSEQ multiplex PCR, while the TCRdb copy is restricted to in-frame clones and leaves out a portion. The sample carries about 1.5 million clones, approximately 98% recorded once. These data originate in a study of shared clonotypes between healthy human individuals. Germline CDR1 and CDR2: SNHLY and FYNNEI. Trimming left V 7 bases short and J 3 bases short, with 13 bases between. The CDR3 length is 14 residues. The sequenced sample consisted of naive CD4+ T cells sorted from blood. Subset here: CD45RA+ positively selected. This chain connects TRBV2 to TRBJ2-1, with a weak D call TRBD2 (5 bases). The source is a man under 40 in good health. CDR3 loop: CASNRAGIYNEQFF. CDR3 bases: TGTGCCAGCAACCGGGCGGGCATCTACAATGAGCAGTTCTTC.